This T cell receptor beta chain was found in a study of shared clonotypes between healthy human individuals (dated by TCRdb to about 2020). About the study as a whole: A few men and two women, aged 18 to 49 years, made up the cohort. The study deeply sequenced blood TCR repertoires of about 5 healthy adults to estimate repertoire size and the extent of clonotype sharing between individuals. Different laboratories and diverse techniques were used to prepare libraries and sequence TCR repertoires, to increase sequencing depth and limit assay-specific biases. Per donor, leukapheresis produced somewhere between about 0.94 and 8.9 billion PBMCs. The paper's findings and limits, for the study overall: Only blood was sampled, and tissue TCR repertoires likely differ from those in blood. Pairwise subsampling indicated that sequencing depth was expected to affect the degree of clonotype sharing among donors. Because the study included only a small number of donors, the genetic and exposure-history diversity represented was limited.

The CDR3, cysteine through phenylalanine, is 11 amino acids long. The read is trimmed to its CDR3 DNA, 33 bases read in frame from base 1. V trim: 6 bases; J trim: 10 bases; unmatched bases: 3. From the germline V gene (reference sequence), CDR1 is MNHNY and CDR2 is SVGAGI. Comments on this clone: The target of this receptor is not known. Within one base of it there is no much larger clone, and no base qualities were kept.

Healthy HIV-negative adults with no recently reported acute infections or vaccinations were included as donors. Every donor was a Caucasian adult residing in Nashville, Tennessee, USA. In the unsorted samples, roughly 90 million PBMCs were counted, and genomic DNA was extracted using the QIAamp DNA Blood Mini kit. Blood was collected by leukapheresis, and PBMCs were isolated by Ficoll-Histopaque density gradient centrifugation and then cryopreserved in liquid nitrogen vapor phase. Using the deep immunoSEQ assay, multiplex PCR amplified TCR CDR3 regions from genomic DNA. Extracted genomic DNA from each cell subset was distributed evenly across all wells of several immunoSEQ 96-well plates, and each plate was treated as a replicate. For unsorted PBMC, each replicate PCR was loaded with approximately 300 ng genomic DNA, equivalent to 30,000 or so T cell genomes. Genomic DNA from unsorted PBMC was sequenced over ten immunoSEQ deep assay plates. Purified libraries were quantified with a Qubit 3.0 fluorometer, sized on a Bioanalyzer 2100, and re-quantified with the KAPA Library Quantification kit. A separate single-read 150-cycle Illumina NextSeq 550 flow cell was used to sequence each immunoSEQ 96-well plate. The study's processing was this. Because the immunoSEQ output held only junctional sequences and lacked quality scores, the filtering could not match the filtering applied to full-length reads. Sequences were annotated with PyIR, a Python wrapper for IgBLAST v1.9, and V/J genes and CDR3 were assigned using IMGT germline references. Any read was removed if the V/J assignment was weak (E-value above 1e-6), the CDR3 was missing, or the read contained stop codons, out-of-frame junctions, or ambiguous translated residues. A V3J clonotype was defined by an identical inferred V gene, J gene, and CDR3 amino acid sequence. Percentage overlap between repertoires was computed as shared unique clonotypes divided by the size of the smaller repertoire. Repertoire richness was assessed with RTK rarefaction, the Chao1 estimator, and Recon v2.1 estimates of unobserved clonotypes. This immuneACCESS table, as held by TCRdb, lists in-frame sequences with V and J called but not all clones. Of the missing ones, under half trace to an unresolved V gene in checked studies; the others have no known cause. V and J calls and clone size are those listed in that table; D and trimming were worked out from the DNA. Counted in this sample were some 500,000 clones; around 79% of them appeared once. Roughly 12% of the sample is taken by the ten largest.

Sequenced input: PBMCs. The V gene is TRBV6-6 and the J gene is TRBJ2-1; TRBD2 lines up with 7 middle nucleotides. This receptor was obtained from a woman aged 40 to 55 in good health. Some clones in this sample may be carry-over from other donors' samples. This receptor has the CDR3 CASRGGVEQFF. The DNA sequence is TGTGCCAGCAGGGGGGGGGTGGAGCAGTTCTTC.